The subject of this entry is one TCR beta chain. Its cognate antigen is unknown. These data belong to a study of blood T cells in healthy people across ages. Broader study findings: There were more naive CD4+ cells and higher diversity in long-lived donors than in aged donors.

Extraction yielded at least 5 micrograms of total RNA per sample. The use of a sample-barcoded 5' primer and a J-beta primer mix characterized a second PCR of roughly 6 to 11 cycles. MiXCR, run by TCRdb on the 5' RACE reads, gives a single entry per CDR3 protein. Among approximately 1.5 million distinct CDR3 sequences listed, about 35% were seen once. The CDR3 totals 17 residues. The V and J ends lost 0 bases and 0 bases respectively, with 15 bases between them. Germline CDR1 and CDR2: SGDLS and YYNGEE. V is TRBV9 and J is TRBJ1-1; the D is unclear. This TCR was recovered from a woman between 25 and 40 years old in good health. Specimen: blood. CDR3 amino acids: CASSVADSSHMNTEAFF. CDR3 in DNA: TGTGCCAGCAGCGTAGCTGATTCTAGCCACATGAACACTGAAGCTTTCTTT.